This T cell receptor beta chain comes out of a study of blood T cell repertoires in COVID-19. Study-wide background: Donors in the United States, Italy and Spain gave samples during acute or convalescent COVID-19.

Authors' processing steps: Amplifying reference gene primers gave estimates of nucleated cell counts. Sequencing used immunoSEQ multiplex PCR; TCRdb keeps in-frame clones, though not all of them. V and J calls and clone size follow that table, whereas D and trimming were derived from the DNA. The sample shows roughly 20,000 clones, around 83% of them seen only once. Germline V gene lookup returns CDR1 MNHEY and CDR2 SMNVEV (reference sequence). This CDR3 spans 13 amino acids. Trimming stripped 3 bases from V and 4 bases from J, with 7 bases between. The sequence was obtained from a human donor with active COVID-19. The donor label of this sample is uncertain. The chain has TRBV27 and TRBJ2-1, with unresolved D. Sequencing was carried out using peripheral blood. CDR3 protein: CASSFPSYNEQFF. The CDR3 DNA reads as TGTGCCAGCAGTTTCCCCTCGTACAATGAGCAGTTCTTC.